These 32 T cell receptor beta chains were all obtained from the same sample, sequenced in a study of PD-1 blockade in classical Hodgkin lymphoma. Method: immunoSEQ multiplex PCR; TCRdb's copy keeps in-frame clones and lacks some. The sample has about 100,000 clones; about 89% are singletons. Autologous stem cell transplantation was followed by relapse in every patient, and brentuximab vedotin exposure varied. The sample was peripheral blood mononuclear cells (PBMCs), taken before the second cycle of nivolumab. The receptor set was obtained from a human donor with classical Hodgkin lymphoma.

The chain is built from TRBV2 and TRBJ1-5, with TRBD1 as a possible D gene (5 bases). Trimming cost V 6 bases and J 5 bases, with 14 bases left between them. CDR3 length: 14 residues. Per the germline V gene, CDR1 is SNHLY and CDR2 is FYNNEI. CDR3 coding DNA: TGTGCCAGCAGGATGGACACCACATATCAGCCCCAGCATTTT. It encodes CASRMDTTYQPQHF.

The chain carries TRBV30 and TRBJ2-1, with D unresolved. Germline-derived CDR1 and CDR2 are GTSNPN and SVGIG (reference sequence). Trimming cost V 4 bases and J 9 bases, with 10 bases left between them. The CDR3 has 11 amino acids. The CDR3 loop is CAWIRAVEQFF. CDR3 in DNA: TGTGCCTGGATCAGAGCAGTTGAGCAGTTCTTC.

J is TRBJ1-4 and V is TRBV7-9; D not certain. Germline assignment: CDR1 SEHNR and CDR2 FQNEAQ (reference sequence). V lost 4 bases and J lost 8, with 20 bases in between. The CDR3 is 16 amino acids. CDR3 nucleotides: TGTGCCAGCAGCTCAGCGGACGGACGCCGGGAGGAAAAACTGTTTTTT. Protein: CASSSADGRREEKLFF.

The V gene is TRBV11-3, the J gene TRBJ2-3; D is perhaps TRBD2 (5 bases). CDR1 is SGHNT, CDR2 YENEEA, per germline. V lost 1 base and J lost 6, with 14 bases in between. There are 15 residues in the CDR3. This chain's CDR3 is CASSLGGNTGDTQYF. The CDR3 DNA follows: TGTGCCAGCAGCTTAGGAGGGAACACGGGCGATACGCAGTATTTT.

This rearrangement joins TRBV11-2 to TRBJ2-5, with 13 bases matching TRBD2. The J segment lost 4 bases and the V segment lost 2 bases, leaving 10 bases of the junction unmatched. The CDR3 spans 18 residues. CDR1 and CDR2 from the germline V gene are SGHAT and FQNNGV. CDR3 bases: TGTGCCAGCAGCTTAAGGACTAGCGGGGGCCGTCAGGGAGAGACCCAGTACTTC. Encoded protein: CASSLRTSGGRQGETQYF.

The chain employs TRBV18 and TRBJ1-2; maybe TRBD1 (5 bases). CDR1 KGHSH and CDR2 LQKENI come from the germline V gene. The CDR3 is 14 amino acids. Trimming removed 1 base from V and 2 bases from J, with 8 bases in between. The DNA of the CDR3 is TGTGCCAGCTCACCACTGCGGGGGAACTATGGCTACACCTTC. This encodes CASSPLRGNYGYTF.

The rearrangement joins TRBV7-8 to TRBJ1-2, with D perhaps TRBD1 (5 bases). Trimming took off 1 base at V and 4 bases at J, with 19 bases between the two ends. CDR3 length equals 17 residues. Germline V gives CDR1 SGHVS, CDR2 FQNEAQ. The CDR3 protein is CASSLGRGASRAYGYTF. Here the CDR3 DNA reads TGTGCCAGCAGCTTAGGTCGTGGGGCGTCTAGGGCCTATGGCTACACCTTC.

The chain uses TRBV30 and TRBJ1-4; D gene unclear. This CDR3 spans 11 amino acids. Germline assignment: CDR1 GTSNPN and CDR2 SVGIG (reference sequence). V was trimmed by 8 bases and J by 11 bases, leaving 15 bases between them. The CDR3 sequence: CALGNVEKLFF. CDR3 sequence (DNA): TGTGCCCTTGGAAACGTGGAGAAACTGTTTTTT.

The chain is built from TRBV19 and TRBJ1-6, with TRBD1 matching 7 bases. CDR3 length: 14 amino acids. The germline CDR1 and CDR2 sequences are LNHDA and SQIVND (reference sequence). V was clipped by 5 bases and J by 13 bases; unmatched bases: 11. The CDR3 here is CASSSTGNLGPLHF. The DNA for the CDR3 is TGTGCCAGTAGTTCGACAGGGAATCTGGGCCCCCTCCACTTT. Supplemented by reference TRBV19 and TRBJ1-6, the full variable domain reads DGGITQSPKYLFRKEGQNVTLSCEQNLNHDAMYWYRQDPGQGLRLIYYSQIVNDFQKGDIAEGYSVSREKKESFPLTVTSAQKNPTAFYLCASSSTGNLGPLHFGNGTRLTVT.

The chain combines TRBV7-7 with TRBJ1-5; D unclear. Trimming cost V 3 bases and J 8 bases, with 14 bases left between them. The CDR3 sequence is 14 residues long. Looked up from germline, CDR1 is SSHAT and CDR2 is FNYEAQ (reference sequence). This chain's CDR3 is CASSFLPDREPQHF. As DNA, the CDR3 is TGTGCCAGCAGCTTTCTGCCCGACCGGGAGCCCCAGCATTTT.

The chain uses TRBV10-3 and TRBJ2-7; 9 nucleotides match TRBD2. CDR1 is ENHRY and CDR2 is SYGVKD in the germline V gene. J lost 2 bases, V lost 7 bases, and 6 bases had no gene match. This CDR3 comprises 14 residues. This chain's CDR3 is CAITESGGPYEQYF. CDR3 in DNA: TGTGCCATCACGGAAAGCGGGGGGCCCTACGAGCAGTACTTC.

This chain uses TRBV5-1 with TRBJ1-2, with D unresolved. The CDR3 loop spans 14 amino acids. From germline, CDR1 is SGHRS and CDR2 YFSETQ. The V end lost 0 bases, the J end lost 5 bases, and 11 bases lay between the germline ends. CDR3 in DNA: TGCGCCAGCAGCTTGGAGGACCACTTTTATGGCTACACCTTC. It yields the protein CASSLEDHFYGYTF.

This rearrangement joins TRBV11-3 to TRBJ2-5; tentative D call: TRBD2 (6 bases). From germline, CDR1 is SGHNT and CDR2 YENEEA. This CDR3 contains 13 residues. Trimming cost V 5 bases and J 7 bases, with 14 bases left between them. CDR3 residues: CASSVGTYGTQYF. In nucleotides, the CDR3 is TGTGCCAGCAGCGTCGGGACTTACGGGACCCAGTACTTC.

The J gene is TRBJ1-2, the V gene TRBV18, with D uncertain. Germline V lookup: CDR1 KGHSH, CDR2 LQKENI. The CDR3 covers 14 residues. V gave up 0 bases and J gave up 4 bases, with 9 bases separating them. The CDR3: CASSPPSRSYGYTF. CDR3 sequence (DNA): TGTGCCAGCTCACCACCTAGCAGGTCCTATGGCTACACCTTC.

The rearrangement joins TRBV7-9 to TRBJ1-4; D is possibly TRBD1 (5 bases). CDR1 is SEHNR, CDR2 FQNEAQ, per germline (reference sequence). The CDR3 sequence is 14 residues long. V was clipped by 6 bases and J by 4 bases, with 12 bases between them. Here the CDR3 DNA reads TGTGCCAGCAGTTTTACAGGCGTTAATGAAAAACTGTTTTTT. It translates to CASSFTGVNEKLFF.

This CDR3 reads CASSFRTGETYEQYF. The CDR3 DNA follows: TGTGCCAGCAGCTTCCGGACAGGGGAAACCTACGAGCAGTACTTC. The V and J genes are TRBV7-2 and TRBJ2-7, with 9 bases fitting TRBD1. With 3 bases clipped from V and 2 bases from J, the junction kept 5 bases outside the gene matches. The CDR3 has 15 residues. Germline CDR1 reads SGHTA; CDR2 reads FQGNSA.

The chain uses TRBV5-1 and TRBJ2-1, with D possibly TRBD1 on 6 matching bases. This CDR3 has 17 amino acids. V shed 3 bases and J shed 0 bases, with 16 bases lying between them. Germline-derived CDR1 and CDR2 are SGHRS and YFSETQ. The CDR3 loop is CASSYSGQTSSYNEQFF. DNA for the CDR3: TGCGCCAGCAGCTACTCCGGACAGACGAGCTCCTACAATGAGCAGTTCTTC.

The gene calls are TRBV6-5 and TRBJ1-1; 8 bases map to TRBD1. The ends lost 7 bases at V and 9 bases at J; junction bases unmatched: 16. Per the germline V gene, CDR1 is MNHEY and CDR2 is SVGAGI. The CDR3 runs 15 residues. CDR3 loop: CASTDPTGAPQKAFF. As DNA, the CDR3 is TGTGCCAGCACCGACCCGACAGGGGCCCCTCAAAAAGCTTTCTTT.

This chain joins TRBV7-9 and TRBJ1-2, with TRBD1 as a possible D gene (5 bases). V was cut by 1 base and J by 4 bases, with 7 bases left in between. The CDR3 spans 13 residues. Germline V gives CDR1 SEHNR, CDR2 FQNEAQ (reference sequence). CDR3: CASSLVTAYGYTF. CDR3 DNA: TGTGCCAGCAGCTTAGTGACAGCCTATGGCTACACCTTC.

This clone was recorded only once. The chain joins TRBV10-3 to TRBJ1-6; maybe TRBD1 (5 bases). This CDR3 has 16 residues. Trimming removed 0 bases at V and 6 bases at J, with 12 bases between. The germline CDR1 and CDR2 sequences are ENHRY and SYGVKD. In DNA form, the CDR3 reads TGTGCCATCAGTGAGTCCGGGACGGTACTTAATTCACCCCTCCACTTT. It is translated as CAISESGTVLNSPLHF.

This chain links TRBV18 with TRBJ2-3; TRBD1 matches at 10 bases. With 3 bases clipped from V and 6 bases from J, the junction kept 3 bases outside the gene matches. The CDR3 totals 14 residues. Per germline, CDR1 KGHSH and CDR2 LQKENI. The CDR3 sequence is CASSPGQGMDTQYF. DNA for the CDR3: TGTGCCAGCTCACCGGGACAGGGGATGGATACGCAGTATTTT.

This clone has only one observation. The rearrangement uses TRBV19 and TRBJ1-2, with unresolved D. The germline V gene has CDR1 LNHDA and CDR2 SQIVND (reference sequence). V was cut by 7 bases and J by 6 bases, with 12 bases left in between. This CDR3 contains 12 residues. This CDR3 is CASISFVDGYTF. The CDR3 DNA is TGTGCCAGTATAAGTTTTGTGGATGGCTACACCTTC.

This chain uses TRBV5-6 with TRBJ1-4; D is possibly TRBD1 (6 bases). CDR1 is SGHDT and CDR2 is YYEEEE in the germline V gene. This CDR3 has 14 residues. Between the trimmed V and J ends, which lost 4 bases and 7 bases, there was a span of 14 bases. The CDR3 coding sequence is TGTGCCAGCAGCGTACAGGGTATGGGTGAAAAACTGTTTTTT. It yields the protein CASSVQGMGEKLFF.

The chain employs TRBV6-5 and TRBJ2-7, with TRBD2 matching over 7 bases. The CDR3 loop spans 14 amino acids. Trimming cost V 2 bases and J 1 base; bases outside gene matches: 2. Per the germline V gene, CDR1 is MNHEY and CDR2 is SVGAGI. The CDR3 nucleotides read TGTGCCAGCAGTTACGGGGGGGAGTCCTACGAGCAGTACTTC. Protein product: CASSYGGESYEQYF.

V gene TRBV6-6 combines with J gene TRBJ2-5; TRBD2 matches at 13 bases. The CDR3 is 16 residues long. Trimming at V came to 0 bases and at J to 4 bases, leaving 2 bases not matched to a gene. Germline lookup yields CDR1 MNHNY and CDR2 SVGAGI (reference sequence). CDR3 in DNA: TGTGCCAGCAGTTACTCCCGGACTAGCGGGGGAGAGACCCAGTACTTC. Translated, it gives CASSYSRTSGGETQYF.

This rearrangement joins TRBV18 to TRBJ1-4, with 7 bases lining up with TRBD1. The J segment lost 7 bases and the V segment lost 8 bases, leaving 10 bases of the junction unmatched. This CDR3 spans 14 amino acids. CDR1 is KGHSH and CDR2 is LQKENI in the germline V gene. The CDR3 coding sequence is TGTGCCAGCACCGGGACAGATTTGGGTGAAAAACTGTTTTTT. This translates into CASTGTDLGEKLFF.

This chain links TRBV11-2 with TRBJ2-3; D might be TRBD2 (5 bases). V lost 4 bases and J 6 bases, leaving 14 bases between the germline ends. Germline loops: CDR1 SGHAT, CDR2 FQNNGV. The length of the CDR3 is 14 residues. The CDR3 DNA is TGTGCCAGCAGCTCAGGATTCCGCGGGGATACGCAGTATTTT. It encodes CASSSGFRGDTQYF.

This clone was detected once. J is TRBJ1-2 and V is TRBV4-3; 8 bases line up with TRBD1. The CDR3 extends over 20 amino acids. Losses at the gene ends were 4 bases for V and 3 bases for J; bases not matched to a gene: 22. Germline CDR1 reads LGHNA; CDR2 reads YSLEER. CDR3 region: CASSRHVTGAAQAAHYGYTF. The CDR3 region has the DNA TGCGCCAGCAGCCGCCACGTGACAGGGGCCGCGCAAGCGGCCCACTATGGCTACACCTTC.

The chain uses TRBV18 and TRBJ2-4; D unclear. CDR1 is KGHSH, CDR2 LQKENI, per germline. This CDR3 comprises 16 residues. V lost 3 bases, J lost 0 bases, and 12 bases lay in between. As DNA, the CDR3 is TGTGCCAGCTCACCTGGCATCTCCTTAGCCAAAAACATTCAGTACTTC. Its translation: CASSPGISLAKNIQYF.

This clone was found once. The chain recombines TRBV30 with TRBJ2-7; 9 bases are shared with TRBD2. CDR1 and CDR2 from the germline V gene are GTSNPN and SVGIG (reference sequence). CDR3 length equals 14 residues. Germline trimming cut 4 bases from V and 7 bases from J; bases unmatched to any gene: 11. The CDR3 nucleotides read TGTGCCTGGATGGTGCTAGCGGGGCCGGGGGAGCAGTACTTC. Protein: CAWMVLAGPGEQYF.

This chain links TRBV2 with TRBJ2-3; D uncertain. The CDR3 totals 13 residues. CDR1 and CDR2 (germline): SNHLY, FYNNEI. Between the trimmed V and J ends, which lost 5 bases and 2 bases, there was a span of 8 bases. CDR3 nucleotides: TGTGCCAGCAGTACTACGACCACAGATACGCAGTATTTT. Its translation: CASSTTTTDTQYF. The variable domain in full, with the rest retrieved from reference TRBV2 and TRBJ2-3, is EPEVTQTPSHQVTQMGQEVILRCVPISNHLYFYWYRQILGQKVEFLVSFYNNEISEKSEIFDDQFSVERPDGSNFTLKIRSTKLEDSAMYFCASSTTTTDTQYFGPGTRLTVL.

The table lists this clone with a few counts. J is TRBJ1-6 and V is TRBV4-2; 8 bases agree with TRBD1. The V segment lost 2 bases and the J segment 7 bases; nucleotides outside the gene matches: 4. There are 15 residues in the CDR3. Germline loops: CDR1 LGHNA, CDR2 YNFKEQ. CDR3 in amino acids: CASSQRGQGNSPLHF. The CDR3 DNA is TGTGCCAGCAGCCAAAGAGGACAGGGCAATTCACCCCTCCACTTT.